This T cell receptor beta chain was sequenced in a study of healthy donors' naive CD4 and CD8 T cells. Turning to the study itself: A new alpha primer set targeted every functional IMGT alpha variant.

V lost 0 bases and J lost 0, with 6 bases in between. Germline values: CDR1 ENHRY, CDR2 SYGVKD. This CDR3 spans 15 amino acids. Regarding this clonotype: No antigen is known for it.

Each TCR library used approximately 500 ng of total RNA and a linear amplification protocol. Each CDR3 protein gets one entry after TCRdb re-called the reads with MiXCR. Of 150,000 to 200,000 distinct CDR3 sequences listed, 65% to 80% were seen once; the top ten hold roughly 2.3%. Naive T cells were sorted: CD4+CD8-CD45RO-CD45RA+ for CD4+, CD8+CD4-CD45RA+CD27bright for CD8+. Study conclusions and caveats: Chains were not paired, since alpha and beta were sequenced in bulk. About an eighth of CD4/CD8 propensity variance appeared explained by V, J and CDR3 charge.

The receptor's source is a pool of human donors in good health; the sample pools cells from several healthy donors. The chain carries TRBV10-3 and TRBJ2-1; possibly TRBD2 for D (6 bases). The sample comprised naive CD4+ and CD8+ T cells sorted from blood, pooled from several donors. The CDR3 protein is CAISESRDSYNEQFF. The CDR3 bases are TGTGCCATCAGTGAGTCGCGGGACTCCTACAATGAGCAGTTCTTC.